This T cell receptor beta chain appears in the sequencing data of a study of blood T cell repertoires in COVID-19. The wider study: COVID-19 samples, acute and convalescent, were from the United States, Italy and Spain. Sources were T cells, B-cell-depleted T cells, or PBMCs; the material itself was cDNA or gDNA.

Per the original methods: Amplification of reference gene primers was used by the study to estimate nucleated cell counts. The protocol was immunoSEQ multiplex PCR, while the TCRdb copy is restricted to in-frame clones and leaves out a portion. V, J and clone size derive from that table, while D and trimming were established from the DNA sequence. The data contain about 250,000 clones, approximately 83% of them singletons. From germline, CDR1 is LNHDA and CDR2 SQIVND (reference sequence). Between the trimmed V and J ends, which lost 2 bases and 6 bases, there was a span of 11 bases. The CDR3 has 14 residues.

The sequencing sample was made of peripheral blood. This clonotype was obtained from an elderly man with acute or convalescent COVID-19. This chain joins TRBV19 and TRBJ1-3, with D hard to call. This chain's CDR3 is CASSIRRKVNTIYF. The CDR3 bases are TGTGCCAGTAGTATACGGCGGAAGGTAAACACCATATATTTT.